This paragraph reports one T cell receptor (beta chain). Data came from immunoSEQ multiplex PCR; TCRdb stores just in-frame clones and leaves some out. The table includes around 430,000 clones, 70% to 80% detected once. The data stem from a study of shared clonotypes between healthy human individuals. Germline assignment: CDR1 SQVTM and CDR2 ANQGSEA. V dropped 4 bases and J dropped 4 bases, with 8 bases sitting between them. The CDR3 contains 11 residues. The receptor's source is a woman aged 40-49 years in good health. Some clones in this sample may be carry-over from other donors' samples. Sample: PBMCs. This rearrangement joins TRBV29-1 to TRBJ2-7; D may be TRBD2 (5 bases). CDR3 coding DNA: TGCAGCGTTGCCGAGGGATACGAGCAGTACTTC. This translates into CSVAEGYEQYF.